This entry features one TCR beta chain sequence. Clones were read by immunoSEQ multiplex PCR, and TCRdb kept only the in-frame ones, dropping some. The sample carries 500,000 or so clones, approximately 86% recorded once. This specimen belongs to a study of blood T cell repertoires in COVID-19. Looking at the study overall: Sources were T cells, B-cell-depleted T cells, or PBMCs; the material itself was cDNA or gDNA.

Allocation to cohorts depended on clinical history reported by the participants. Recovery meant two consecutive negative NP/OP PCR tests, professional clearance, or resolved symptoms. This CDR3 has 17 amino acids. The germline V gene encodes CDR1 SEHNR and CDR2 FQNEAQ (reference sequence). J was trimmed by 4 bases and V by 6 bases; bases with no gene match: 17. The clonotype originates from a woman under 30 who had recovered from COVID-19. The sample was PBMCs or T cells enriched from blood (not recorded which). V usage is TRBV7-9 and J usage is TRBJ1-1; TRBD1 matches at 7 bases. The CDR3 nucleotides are TGTGCCAGCAGTTTACAAAACGCCGGGTGGACAGGCACTGAAGCTTTCTTT. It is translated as CASSLQNAGWTGTEAFF. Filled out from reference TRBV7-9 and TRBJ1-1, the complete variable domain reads DTGVSQNPRHKITKRGQNVTFRCDPISEHNRLYWYRQTLGQGPEFLTYFQNEAQLEKSRLLSDRFSAERPKGSFSTLEIQRTEQGDSAMYLCASSLQNAGWTGTEAFFGQGTRLTVV.